This T cell receptor (beta chain) was sequenced in a study of blood T cells in healthy people across ages. Germline CDR1 reads SGHVS; CDR2 reads FNYEAQ. This CDR3 contains 18 residues. Germline trimming cut 1 base from V and 0 bases from J; bases unmatched to any gene: 8. A second PCR of 7 to 11 cycles used a sample-barcoded 5' primer and a J-beta primer mix. MiXCR, applied by TCRdb to the 5' RACE reads, yields one record per CDR3 protein. The data show about 560,000 distinct CDR3 sequences, roughly a quarter seen once. The same sample was also studied in work on T cells of mothers and their children.

The sequenced sample consisted of blood. This sequence was found in a boy under 10 years old in good health. J is TRBJ2-2 and V is TRBV7-6; 7 bases are shared with TRBD2. The CDR3 coding sequence is TGTGCCAGCAGCTTAGTCATAGCGGGTGGCGCGAACACCGGGGAGCTGTTTTTT. It encodes CASSLVIAGGANTGELFF.